The 18 T cell receptor beta chains presented below share a single source sample, sequenced in a study of blood T cell repertoires in COVID-19. Assay: immunoSEQ multiplex PCR; the TCRdb copy retains only in-frame clones and omits some. The sample lists a few hundred thousand clones, about nine tenths occurring once. The sample comprised PBMCs or T cells enriched from blood (not recorded which). These receptors were collected from a woman in her 40s who had been exposed to COVID-19.

V usage is TRBV5-1 and J usage is TRBJ2-5; 7 bases line up with TRBD2. V lost 1 base to trimming and J lost 4 bases; unmatched junction nucleotides: 1. The CDR3 is 13 residues long. The germline V gene encodes CDR1 SGHRS and CDR2 YFSETQ. The CDR3: CASSLREGETQYF. CDR3 in DNA: TGCGCCAGCAGCTTGAGGGAGGGAGAGACCCAGTACTTC.

This chain joins TRBV6-2 or TRBV6-3 and TRBJ2-7; 7 nucleotides agree with TRBD1. The length of the CDR3 is 13 residues. The V segment lost 2 bases and the J segment 11 bases; nucleotides outside the gene matches: 9. CDR1 and CDR2 (germline): MNHEY, SVGEGT. DNA of the CDR3: TGTGCCAGCAGTTACACTTTGGACAGGAATGAGTACTTC. Translated: CASSYTLDRNEYF.

The chain recombines TRBV5-4 with TRBJ2-7; D may be TRBD1 (6 bases). This CDR3 region has 16 residues. The ends were cut back, 0 bases at V and 4 bases at J, with 17 bases in the middle. The germline CDR1 and CDR2 sequences are SGHNT and YYREEE (reference sequence). The CDR3: CASSLVGTGSPYEQYF. The CDR3 DNA follows: TGTGCCAGCAGCTTGGTTGGAACAGGGAGTCCTTACGAGCAGTACTTC.

The rearrangement uses TRBV6-5 and TRBJ1-2; 8 bases align to TRBD1. The CDR3 has 13 amino acids. Trimming cost V 8 bases and J 5 bases; bases outside gene matches: 7. CDR1 and CDR2 from the germline V gene are MNHEY and SVGAGI. CDR3 DNA: TGTGCCAGCGCAGGGGGCGCCGGGTATGGCTACACCTTC. Amino acid sequence: CASAGGAGYGYTF.

The chain couples TRBV1 to TRBJ1-2. TRBV1 is assigned pseudogene status. This CDR3 has 17 residues. CDR3 DNA sequence: TGCACCAGCAGCCAAGAAGGGGAGGGAAAGGGTATGTTTGGCTACACCTTC. Its protein product is CTSSQEGEGKGMFGYTF.

The chain has TRBV5-8 and TRBJ1-1, with unresolved D. This CDR3 spans 17 amino acids. Germline CDR1 reads SGHTS; CDR2 reads YDEGEE. The germline V and J ends were trimmed by 3 bases and 2 bases, with 20 bases remaining between them. CDR3 nucleotides: TGTGCCAGCAGCTATTCACCGGACGGCGGGGTTAACACTGAAGCTTTCTTT. The encoded protein is CASSYSPDGGVNTEAFF.

V usage is TRBV30 and J usage is TRBJ1-3, with a possible D match to TRBD1 (6 bases). Germline assignment: CDR1 GTSNPN and CDR2 SVGIG (reference sequence). This CDR3 is 13 amino acids long. Trimming pared 2 bases from V and 7 bases from J, leaving 12 bases between. DNA for the CDR3: TGTGCCTGGAGTTTAGGGCAGGGGAACACCATATATTTT. This sequence encodes CAWSLGQGNTIYF.

In its sample, this clone was seen once. The chain links TRBV15 to TRBJ1-1; D ambiguous. Trimming shortened V by 1 base and J by 7 bases, and 10 bases separated the two germline ends. The CDR3 spans 13 residues. Germline V CDR1 and CDR2: LNHNV, YYDKDF (reference sequence). CDR3 bases: TGTGCCACCAGCAGAGGTGGGAGGGATGAAGCTTTCTTT. Translation gives CATSRGGRDEAFF.

This chain links TRBV5-4 with TRBJ1-3; no clear D. This CDR3 has 15 amino acids. Trimming pared 0 bases from V and 0 bases from J, leaving 7 bases between. Germline lookup yields CDR1 SGHNT and CDR2 YYREEE (reference sequence). CDR3 in amino acids: CASSLDPTSGNTIYF. DNA for the CDR3: TGTGCCAGCAGCTTGGACCCTACCTCTGGAAACACCATATATTTT. The entire variable domain, with the rest obtained from reference TRBV5-4 and TRBJ1-3, is as follows: ETGVTQSPTHLIKTRGQQVTLRCSSQSGHNTVSWYQQALGQGPQFIFQYYREEENGRGNFPPRFSGLQFPNYSSELNVNALELDDSALYLCASSLDPTSGNTIYFGEGSWLTVV.

The gene calls are TRBV5-5 and TRBJ1-6; 7 nucleotides agree with TRBD1. Germline V gives CDR1 SGHKS, CDR2 YYEKEE (reference sequence). CDR3 length: 16 residues. With V trimmed by 4 bases and J by 0 bases, 4 bases remained unmatched. The CDR3 nucleotides read TGTGCCAGCAGCCTGACAGGGAGCTCCTATAATTCACCCCTCCACTTT. Protein sequence: CASSLTGSSYNSPLHF.

The V call is TRBV5-5, the J call TRBJ2-1; no clear D gene. The V gene's germline CDR1 is SGHKS and CDR2 YYEKEE (reference sequence). The CDR3 spans 11 residues. The V end was cut by 7 bases, the J end by 7 bases, with 9 bases between. CDR3 protein: CASAFTNEQFF. The CDR3 DNA reads TGTGCCAGCGCCTTCACAAATGAGCAGTTCTTC.

The J gene is TRBJ2-2, the V gene TRBV5-1; D remains ambiguous. Trimming removed 4 bases at V and 6 bases at J, with 13 bases between. The CDR3 is 14 amino acids. Germline V CDR1 and CDR2: SGHRS, YFSETQ. DNA for the CDR3: TGCGCCAGCAGCGACCCCCAGGCCCCCGGGGAGCTGTTTTTT. Protein: CASSDPQAPGELFF.

V and J are TRBV7-8 and TRBJ1-6; TRBD1 aligns across 11 bases. Germline V lookup: CDR1 SGHVS, CDR2 FQNEAQ. With V trimmed by 6 bases and J by 1 base, 14 bases remained unmatched. This CDR3 is built from 20 residues. CDR3 sequence: CASRSAGTGGLFSYNSPLHF. In DNA form, the CDR3 reads TGTGCCAGCAGGAGCGCCGGGACAGGGGGTTTATTTTCCTATAATTCACCCCTCCACTTT.

As to this clone: The identical CDR3 is also encoded by other nucleotide sequences in the sample. The V gene is TRBV18, the J gene TRBJ1-1; a possible D gene is TRBD1 (5 bases). Trimming pared 6 bases from V and 4 bases from J, leaving 12 bases between. Germline V gene data show CDR1 as KGHSH and CDR2 as LQKENI. The CDR3 is 13 amino acids. The CDR3 sequence is CASSPPGGTEAFF. The CDR3 coding sequence is TGTGCCAGCTCCCCCCCCGGGGGCACTGAAGCTTTCTTT. Full variable domain (missing parts from reference TRBV18 and TRBJ1-1): NAGVMQNPRHLVRRRGQEARLRCSPMKGHSHVYWYRQLPEEGLKFMVYLQKENIIDESGMPKERFSAEFPKEGPSILRIQQVVRGDSAAYFCASSPPGGTEAFFGQGTRLTVV.

The V call is TRBV5-1, the J call TRBJ2-3; TRBD1 matches at 7 bases. The germline CDR1 and CDR2 sequences are SGHRS and YFSETQ. This CDR3 is 15 amino acids long. V was pared by 4 bases and J by 2 bases, with 7 bases of the junction left unmatched. The CDR3, as DNA: TGCGCCAGCAGCGCGGTGGGACAGACCACAGATACGCAGTATTTT. It yields the protein CASSAVGQTTDTQYF.

The sample holds a few counts of this clone. The chain couples TRBV30 to TRBJ1-5; the D is unclear. Germline CDR1 reads GTSNPN; CDR2 reads SVGIG (reference sequence). The CDR3 totals 12 residues. Trimming cost V 2 bases and J 1 base, with 3 bases left between them. The chain's CDR3 is CAWSSSNQPQHF. CDR3 sequence (DNA): TGTGCCTGGAGTAGCAGCAATCAGCCCCAGCATTTT.

Here the CDR3 DNA reads TGTGCCAGCAGCCAAGATAGGAGTAGACTTAATGAGCAGTTCTTC. Residues: CASSQDRSRLNEQFF. This chain joins TRBV3-1 (or the pseudogene TRBV3-2) and TRBJ2-1; D unclear. In germline, CDR1 is LGHDT, CDR2 YNNKEL (reference sequence). V was pared by 0 bases and J by 7 bases, with 13 bases between. This CDR3 comprises 15 residues.

The chain recombines TRBV30 with TRBJ2-7; 10 bases line up with TRBD1. The CDR3 runs 15 residues. With 4 bases clipped from V and 2 bases from J, the junction kept 8 bases outside the gene matches. CDR1 is GTSNPN, CDR2 SVGIG, per germline (reference sequence). The CDR3 loop is CAWTRPDRGAYEQYF. CDR3 coding DNA: TGTGCCTGGACCCGACCGGACAGGGGGGCCTACGAGCAGTACTTC.